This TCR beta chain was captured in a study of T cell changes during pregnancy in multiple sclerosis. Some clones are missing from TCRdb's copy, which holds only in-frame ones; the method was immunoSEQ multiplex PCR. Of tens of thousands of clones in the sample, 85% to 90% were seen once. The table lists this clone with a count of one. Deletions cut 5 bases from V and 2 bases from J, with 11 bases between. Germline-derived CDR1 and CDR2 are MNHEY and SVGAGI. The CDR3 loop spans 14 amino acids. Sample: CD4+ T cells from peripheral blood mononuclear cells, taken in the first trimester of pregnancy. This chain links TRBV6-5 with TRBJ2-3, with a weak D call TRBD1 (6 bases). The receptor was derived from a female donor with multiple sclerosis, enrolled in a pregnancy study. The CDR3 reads CASSKQGHTDTQYF. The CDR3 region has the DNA TGTGCCAGCAGTAAACAGGGTCACACAGATACGCAGTATTTT.